Sequencing of this T cell receptor beta chain was carried out in a study of human T cells and chemical hapten exposure. Broader study findings: Versus controls, significantly more large CDR3 similarity clusters arose from expanded TCRs.

Under the authors' procedure: Sample TCR totals centred on a median of about 92,000, ranging roughly 23,224 to 690,600. One entry per CDR3 protein results from TCRdb running MiXCR on the RACE reads. These V and J calls derive from TCRdb rather than the authors' analysis. The data hold approximately 84,000 distinct CDR3 sequences, with roughly 12% observed a single time. The germline gives CDR1 KGHSH, CDR2 LQKENI. The CDR3 sequence is 15 residues long. V was pared by 3 bases and J by 0 bases, with 11 bases between. This clonotype was seen at least ten times. The antigen is undetermined. Specified time point: patch test 2, 6 weeks after DPC sensitization. Stated treatment: therapeutic diphenylcyclopropenone sensitization with weekly scalp DPC. Patch tests were applied only after blood draws.

The chain uses TRBV18 and TRBJ1-1; no clear D. The sample in question was whole blood, obtained in connection with sensitization to the hapten diphenylcyclopropenone (DPC). The sequence came from a young man with alopecia areata. Some clones in this sample may be carry-over from other donors' samples. CDR3 sequence reads: CASSPLLGMNTEAFF. The DNA of the CDR3 is TGTGCCAGCTCACCCCTCCTGGGGATGAACACTGAAGCTTTCTTT. The full variable domain, rest sourced from reference TRBV18 and TRBJ1-1, is NAGVMQNPRHLVRRRGQEARLRCSPMKGHSHVYWYRQLPEEGLKFMVYLQKENIIDESGMPKERFSAEFPKEGPSILRIQQVVRGDSAAYFCASSPLLGMNTEAFFGQGTRLTVV.